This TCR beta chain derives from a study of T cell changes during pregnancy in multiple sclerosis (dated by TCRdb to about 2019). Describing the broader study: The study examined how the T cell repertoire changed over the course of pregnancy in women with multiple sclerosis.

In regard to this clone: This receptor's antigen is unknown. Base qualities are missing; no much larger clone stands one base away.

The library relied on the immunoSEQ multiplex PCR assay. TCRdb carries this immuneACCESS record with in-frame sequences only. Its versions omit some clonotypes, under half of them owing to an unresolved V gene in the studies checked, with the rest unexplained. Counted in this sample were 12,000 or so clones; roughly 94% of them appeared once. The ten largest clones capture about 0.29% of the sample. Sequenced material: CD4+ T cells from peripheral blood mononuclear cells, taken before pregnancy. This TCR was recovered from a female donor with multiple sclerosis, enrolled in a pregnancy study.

The CDR3 here reads CASSSLSGTTGEKLFF. The bases are TGTGCCAGCAGCTCACTTAGCGGGACCACGGGGGAAAAACTGTTTTTT. This receptor chain uses TRBV11-2 and TRBJ1-4; a weak D assignment points to TRBD1 (5 bases agree). The germline ends are 20 bases apart after V is trimmed by 4 bases and J by 8 bases. The CDR3, from cysteine to phenylalanine, totals 16 residues. The DNA shown is the 48-base CDR3, in frame from base 1. Sequences SGHAT (CDR1) and FQNNGV (CDR2) are obtained from the germline V gene.